One and the same sample provided the 26 T cell receptor beta chains below, sequenced in a study of T cells in localized non-small cell lung cancer. Only in-frame clones appear in the TCRdb table, and some are missing; sequencing was by immunoSEQ multiplex PCR. The table has about 32,000 clones, roughly 87% seen once. Specimen: peripheral blood mononuclear cells, collected before any cancer treatment. The receptors here all came from a woman aged 40-70 years with stage III lung adenocarcinoma.

This clone was picked up one time. The gene calls are TRBV15 and TRBJ2-5; D may be TRBD2 (5 bases). The CDR3 runs to 14 residues. The V end was cut by 3 bases, the J end by 5 bases, with 13 bases between. In germline, CDR1 is LNHNV, CDR2 YYDKDF (reference sequence). The CDR3 DNA sequence: TGTGCCACCAGCAGGAGGGCGGGCCCGGAGACCCAGTACTTC. Encoded protein: CATSRRAGPETQYF.

This clone has only a few counts. The J gene is TRBJ2-7, the V gene TRBV10-3; D unclear. CDR3 length: 12 residues. CDR1 and CDR2 (germline): ENHRY, SYGVKD. Between the trimmed V and J ends, which lost 0 bases and 1 base, there was a span of 1 base. The CDR3 DNA reads TGTGCCATCAGTGAGTCTTCCTACGAGCAGTACTTC. Its translation: CAISESSYEQYF.

The V gene is TRBV5-8, the J gene TRBJ2-3, with TRBD2 matching 8 bases. Germline CDR1 and CDR2: SGHTS and YDEGEE. With V trimmed by 4 bases and J by 2 bases, 12 bases remained unmatched. CDR3 length: 17 amino acids. The CDR3: CASSARESGGYTDTQYF. In DNA form, the CDR3 reads TGTGCCAGCAGCGCCCGGGAGAGCGGGGGATACACAGATACGCAGTATTTT.

This clone was picked up one time. This chain connects TRBV29-1 to TRBJ2-2, with D uncertain. The CDR3 length is 14 residues. CDR1 and CDR2 from the germline V gene are SQVTM and ANQGSEA. V was shortened by 4 bases and J by 2 bases, with 11 bases between the two germline ends. The CDR3: CSVGTNFNTGELFF. In DNA form, the CDR3 reads TGCAGCGTTGGAACTAACTTCAACACCGGGGAGCTGTTTTTT.

The V gene is TRBV5-4, the J gene TRBJ2-1; D is undetermined. The CDR3 totals 15 residues. Trimming took off 4 bases at V and 0 bases at J, with 11 bases between the two ends. Germline assignment: CDR1 SGHNT and CDR2 YYREEE (reference sequence). CDR3 sequence: CASSLTPSSYNEQFF. The CDR3 bases are TGTGCCAGCAGCCTGACTCCGAGCTCCTACAATGAGCAGTTCTTC.

The V gene is TRBV6-6, the J gene TRBJ1-1, with 7 positions matching TRBD1. This CDR3 has 15 amino acids. Unmatched junction bases numbered 5, after V lost 4 bases and J lost 0 bases. Germline V lookup: CDR1 MNHNY, CDR2 SVGAGI (reference sequence). Here the CDR3 reads CASSSYRGLNTEAFF. The CDR3 DNA reads as TGTGCCAGCAGTTCGTACAGGGGTCTGAACACTGAAGCTTTCTTT.

DNA for the CDR3: TGTGCCAGCAGCCATCGACAGGGAAATGAAAAACTGTTTTTT. Translating gives CASSHRQGNEKLFF. The chain has TRBV11-1 and TRBJ1-4; TRBD1 agrees at 7 bases. V was pared by 5 bases and J by 5 bases, with 5 bases of the junction left unmatched. Per the germline V gene, CDR1 is SGHAT and CDR2 is FQDESV (reference sequence). The CDR3 consists of 14 residues.

The rearrangement links TRBV19 to TRBJ2-1, with 9 nucleotides matching TRBD1. Germline CDR1 is LNHDA and CDR2 is SQIVND (reference sequence). V lost 4 bases and J lost 5; bases outside the gene matches: 6. This CDR3 comprises 15 residues. CDR3 amino acids: CASSKGTGLNNEQFF. The CDR3 coding sequence is TGTGCCAGTAGTAAGGGGACAGGGCTGAACAATGAGCAGTTCTTC.

The rearrangement links TRBV19 to TRBJ1-4; D remains ambiguous. The CDR3 is made up of 13 amino acids. V was shortened by 5 bases and J by 4 bases, with 8 bases between the two germline ends. Germline V gives CDR1 LNHDA, CDR2 SQIVND (reference sequence). The CDR3 DNA reads TGTGCCAGTAGTCACGGACTTAATGAAAAACTGTTTTTT. It codes for CASSHGLNEKLFF.

The chain joins TRBV6-5 to TRBJ1-5; TRBD1 aligns across 8 bases. Germline V gives CDR1 MNHEY, CDR2 SVGAGI. The length of the CDR3 is 12 residues. Trimming removed 6 bases from V and 12 bases from J; junction bases left unmatched: 7. The CDR3, as DNA: TGTGCCAGCAGGGGACAGGACATGCTCCAGCATTTT. Encoded protein: CASRGQDMLQHF.

This rearrangement joins TRBV5-1 to TRBJ2-5, with TRBD2 identical over 15 bases. The CDR3 extends over 17 amino acids. J gave up 1 base and V 4 bases, and 5 bases lay outside the gene matches. Per germline, CDR1 SGHRS and CDR2 YFSETQ. The DNA for the CDR3 is TGCGCCAGCAGCGGGGGACTAGCGGGAGGCCTCCAAGAGACCCAGTACTTC. Its translation is CASSGGLAGGLQETQYF.

The V gene is TRBV9, the J gene TRBJ2-7; 10 bases agree with TRBD2. V shed 0 bases and J 3 bases; nucleotides not matched to a gene: 3. This CDR3 has 15 residues. The germline V gene has CDR1 SGDLS and CDR2 YYNGEE. CDR3 region: CASSVASSGSYEQYF. The CDR3 DNA reads as TGTGCCAGCAGCGTAGCCTCTAGCGGGAGCTACGAGCAGTACTTC. Drawing the rest from reference TRBV9 and TRBJ2-7, the complete variable domain is DSGVTQTPKHLITATGQRVTLRCSPRSGDLSVYWYQQSLDQGLQFLIQYYNGEERAKGNILERFSAQQFPDLHSELNLSSLELGDSALYFCASSVASSGSYEQYFGPGTRLTVT.

The V gene is TRBV19, the J gene TRBJ2-2; D is possibly TRBD1 or TRBD2 (5 bases each). Between the trimmed V and J ends, which lost 5 bases and 5 bases, there was a span of 18 bases. From germline, CDR1 is LNHDA and CDR2 SQIVND (reference sequence). This CDR3 is built from 16 residues. This CDR3 reads CASSPGAGTRTGELFF. CDR3 sequence (DNA): TGTGCCAGTAGTCCCGGGGCAGGAACACGAACCGGGGAGCTGTTTTTT. The whole variable domain, filled in from reference TRBV19 and TRBJ2-2, reads DGGITQSPKYLFRKEGQNVTLSCEQNLNHDAMYWYRQDPGQGLRLIYYSQIVNDFQKGDIAEGYSVSREKKESFPLTVTSAQKNPTAFYLCASSPGAGTRTGELFFGEGSRLTVL.

The CDR3 protein is CASSLEGQSNEKLFF. The CDR3 region has the DNA TGCGCCAGCAGCTTGGAGGGACAGTCTAATGAAAAACTGTTTTTT. This chain connects TRBV5-1 to TRBJ1-4; 7 bases fit TRBD1. Germline loops: CDR1 SGHRS, CDR2 YFSETQ. The CDR3 has 15 amino acids. V lost 0 bases, J lost 3 bases, and 2 bases stayed unmatched.

This clone was seen a few times. V is TRBV4-1 and J is TRBJ2-1; possibly TRBD1 or TRBD2 for D (5 bases each). V lost 1 base and J lost 7, with 8 bases in between. The CDR3 has 13 amino acids. Germline V gene sequence: CDR1 MGHRA, CDR2 YSYEKL. Here the CDR3 reads CASSQGGVNEQFF. CDR3 bases: TGCGCCAGCAGCCAAGGAGGGGTGAATGAGCAGTTCTTC.

The chain is built from TRBV11-2 and TRBJ1-1; weak D call: TRBD1 (6 bases). Germline lookup yields CDR1 SGHAT and CDR2 FQNNGV. CDR3 length equals 15 residues. Trimming shortened V by 1 base and J by 6 bases, and 15 bases separated the two germline ends. In DNA form, the CDR3 reads TGTGCCAGCAGCTTAGCCCCCACAGGGTTGGCTGAAGCTTTCTTT. This codes for CASSLAPTGLAEAFF.

The V and J genes are TRBV7-3 and TRBJ2-3; 8 bases match TRBD2. Germline V gene lookup returns CDR1 SGHTA and CDR2 FQGTGA. The CDR3 is 15 amino acids. The junction had 7 bases not matched to a gene; V was cut back by 5 bases and J by 3 bases. The CDR3 coding sequence is TGTGCCAGCAGCCCCGGGACTAGAGGGACAGATACGCAGTATTTT. As protein: CASSPGTRGTDTQYF.

The chain links TRBV19 to TRBJ2-7; no firm D call. Germline V lookup: CDR1 LNHDA, CDR2 SQIVND (reference sequence). The CDR3 runs 15 residues. The V gene lost 5 bases and the J gene lost 0 bases, with 14 bases spanning the gap. This CDR3 reads CASSFSRTVSYEQYF. Here the CDR3 DNA reads TGTGCCAGTAGTTTCTCCCGGACGGTCTCCTACGAGCAGTACTTC.

This chain connects TRBV27 to TRBJ1-1, with D possibly being TRBD1 (5 bases). Germline assignment: CDR1 MNHEY and CDR2 SMNVEV (reference sequence). The V end lost 10 bases, the J end lost 4 bases, and 16 bases lay between the germline ends. This CDR3 region has 13 residues. The CDR3 protein is CAIRKGWLTEAFF. The CDR3 bases are TGTGCCATTCGAAAGGGGTGGCTCACTGAAGCTTTCTTT.

The chain carries TRBV5-5 and TRBJ1-1; D remains ambiguous. Per the germline V gene, CDR1 is SGHKS and CDR2 is YYEKEE (reference sequence). Trimming removed 4 bases at V and 7 bases at J, with 8 bases between. The CDR3 consists of 11 residues. The CDR3 DNA reads TGTGCCAGCAGCCGGGATTTTGAAGCTTTCTTT. This encodes CASSRDFEAFF.

The CDR3 region is CAWDYKGQGNQPQHF. The CDR3 DNA reads as TGTGCCTGGGATTATAAAGGGCAGGGCAATCAGCCCCAGCATTTT. The J gene is TRBJ1-5, the V gene TRBV30; D is ambiguous. V was shortened by 5 bases and J by 2 bases, with 16 bases between the two germline ends. Germline loops: CDR1 GTSNPN, CDR2 SVGIG (reference sequence). The CDR3 covers 15 residues.

This rearrangement joins TRBV19 to TRBJ2-5; TRBD2 agrees at 12 bases. After removal of 3 bases from V and 5 bases from J, the junction contained 13 bases not matched to a gene. The CDR3 length is 18 residues. Germline V lookup: CDR1 LNHDA, CDR2 SQIVND (reference sequence). CDR3 coding DNA: TGTGCCAGTAGTATGAGGCTAGCGGGAGGGCCAAGGCAGGAGACCCAGTACTTC. Its translation is CASSMRLAGGPRQETQYF. Together with reference TRBV19 and TRBJ2-5, the CDR3 gives the full variable domain: DGGITQSPKYLFRKEGQNVTLSCEQNLNHDAMYWYRQDPGQGLRLIYYSQIVNDFQKGDIAEGYSVSREKKESFPLTVTSAQKNPTAFYLCASSMRLAGGPRQETQYFGPGTRLLVL.

The rearrangement uses TRBV5-1 and TRBJ1-2; 7 bases map to TRBD1. The CDR3 is 15 residues long. V shed 2 bases, J shed 3 bases, and the junction held 7 bases outside the gene matches. Germline-derived CDR1 and CDR2 are SGHRS and YFSETQ. CDR3 region: CASSLSRGSDYGYTF. The CDR3 nucleotides read TGCGCCAGCAGCTTATCCAGGGGGTCGGACTATGGCTACACCTTC.

The chain carries TRBV19 and TRBJ2-7, with 12 positions matching TRBD2. CDR1 and CDR2 (germline): LNHDA, SQIVND (reference sequence). V was pared by 1 base and J by 2 bases, with 0 bases of the junction left unmatched. The CDR3 spans 15 residues. The CDR3 nucleotides read TGTGCCAGTAGTATAGGACTAGCGGGAGCCTACGAGCAGTACTTC. Amino acids: CASSIGLAGAYEQYF. Full variable domain (rest looked up from reference TRBV19 and TRBJ2-7): DGGITQSPKYLFRKEGQNVTLSCEQNLNHDAMYWYRQDPGQGLRLIYYSQIVNDFQKGDIAEGYSVSREKKESFPLTVTSAQKNPTAFYLCASSIGLAGAYEQYFGPGTRLTVT.

This clone was seen once. The sample contains more than one DNA sequence encoding this CDR3. This sequence joins TRBV5-1 and TRBJ2-5; D ambiguous. CDR1 and CDR2 (germline): SGHRS, YFSETQ. V was cut by 1 base and J by 2 bases, with 3 bases left in between. The length of the CDR3 is 12 residues. DNA for the CDR3: TGCGCCAGCAGCTTGAATCAAGAGACCCAGTACTTC. It is translated as CASSLNQETQYF.

The J gene is TRBJ2-1, the V gene TRBV2, with 7 nucleotides matching TRBD1. V lost 5 bases and J lost 0; bases outside the gene matches: 4. This CDR3 is 15 amino acids long. Germline V gene sequence: CDR1 SNHLY, CDR2 FYNNEI. The DNA of the CDR3 is TGTGCCAGCAGTAGCACAGGGGTCTCCTACAATGAGCAGTTCTTC. Amino acid sequence: CASSSTGVSYNEQFF.